Presented here are 19 T cell receptor beta chains from one specimen sequenced in a study of blood T cell repertoires in COVID-19 (dated by TCRdb to between 2020 and 2021). Library prep was done by the immunoSEQ multiplex PCR assay. In its TCRdb copy, this immuneACCESS table keeps in-frame sequences only and misses some clones. Where compared with another copy, unresolved V genes explain less than half of these, and the others have no known cause. Counted in this sample were 200,000 to 300,000 clones; approximately 83% of them appeared once. The ten largest clones take up around 5.5% of the sample. The sample comprised peripheral blood. The receptors stem from a human donor in a cohort sampled during active COVID-19.

The chain has TRBV19 and TRBJ1-5, with a possible D match to TRBD1 (6 bases). The CDR3 is made up of 13 amino acids. Trimming removed 6 bases at V and 6 bases at J, with 12 bases between. Germline assignment: CDR1 LNHDA and CDR2 SQIVND (reference sequence). The CDR3 here is CASSNRAGQPQHF. DNA of the CDR3: TGTGCCAGTAGCAACAGGGCTGGTCAGCCCCAGCATTTT.

The rearrangement joins TRBV5-4 to TRBJ2-7; 9 nucleotides align to TRBD1. The CDR3 length is 15 residues. V was pared by 2 bases and J by 7 bases, with 10 bases of the junction left unmatched. Germline lookup yields CDR1 SGHNT and CDR2 YYREEE (reference sequence). CDR3 sequence: CASSLPGQGGWEQYF. The CDR3 region has the DNA TGTGCCAGCAGCTTACCGGGACAGGGAGGGTGGGAGCAGTACTTC. Drawing the rest from reference TRBV5-4 and TRBJ2-7, the complete variable domain is ETGVTQSPTHLIKTRGQQVTLRCSSQSGHNTVSWYQQALGQGPQFIFQYYREEENGRGNFPPRFSGLQFPNYSSELNVNALELDDSALYLCASSLPGQGGWEQYFGPGTRLTVT.

The V gene is TRBV5-1, the J gene TRBJ2-5, with D possibly being TRBD1 (6 bases). Deletions cut 3 bases from V and 2 bases from J, with 11 bases between. Germline V CDR1 and CDR2: SGHRS, YFSETQ. The CDR3 extends over 14 amino acids. The chain's CDR3 is CASSSNTGQETQYF. CDR3 in DNA: TGCGCCAGCAGCTCGAATACAGGGCAAGAGACCCAGTACTTC. The full variable domain, completed using reference TRBV5-1 and TRBJ2-5, is KAGVTQTPRYLIKTRGQQVTLSCSPISGHRSVSWYQQTPGQGLQFLFEYFSETQRNKGNFPGRFSGRQFSNSRSEMNVSTLELGDSALYLCASSSNTGQETQYFGPGTRLLVL.

The rearrangement joins TRBV7-2 to TRBJ2-1, with TRBD2 identical over 11 bases. The CDR3 extends over 15 amino acids. Unmatched junction bases numbered 9, after V lost 5 bases and J lost 9 bases. Germline V CDR1 and CDR2: SGHTA, FQGNSA. DNA of the CDR3: TGTGCCAGCAGCGTATTAGCGGGAGGGCCCTCTGAGCAGTTCTTC. This gives the protein CASSVLAGGPSEQFF. The entire variable domain, with the rest obtained from reference TRBV7-2 and TRBJ2-1, is as follows: GAGVSQSPSNKVTEKGKDVELRCDPISGHTALYWYRQSLGQGLEFLIYFQGNSAPDKSGLPSDRFSAERTGGSVSTLTIQRTQQEDSAVYLCASSVLAGGPSEQFFGPGTRLTVL.

V gene TRBV6-2 or TRBV6-3 combines with J gene TRBJ2-7, with 7 bases lining up with TRBD2. J gave up 0 bases and V 5 bases, and 7 bases lay outside the gene matches. Germline V lookup: CDR1 MNHEY, CDR2 SVGEGT. The CDR3 totals 15 residues. CDR3 sequence reads: CASSGNRDYSYEQYF. The CDR3 nucleotides read TGTGCCAGCAGTGGGAACCGGGACTACTCCTACGAGCAGTACTTC.

This clone was detected only a few times. V usage is TRBV10-3 and J usage is TRBJ1-2; 7 nucleotides match TRBD1. The CDR3 runs 17 residues. Germline CDR1 reads ENHRY; CDR2 reads SYGVKD. Unmatched junction bases numbered 10, after V lost 3 bases and J lost 0 bases. CDR3 sequence: CAISEQITGDSNYGYTF. In nucleotides, the CDR3 is TGTGCCATCAGTGAACAAATAACAGGGGATTCTAACTATGGCTACACCTTC.

This clone was detected a few times. Compared with germline, one end of the junction differs, possibly owing to a read error. This sequence joins TRBV5-6 and TRBJ1-2; TRBD1 aligns across 7 bases. The CDR3 consists of 12 residues. The V gene's germline CDR1 is SGHDT and CDR2 YYEEEE. The CDR3 spells CASTFRVWDSSF. CDR3 DNA sequence: TGTGCCAGCACCTTTAGGGTCTGGGACAGCTCCTTC.

This chain links TRBV19 with TRBJ1-5; 9 bases line up with TRBD1. CDR1 and CDR2 from the germline V gene are LNHDA and SQIVND (reference sequence). The CDR3 sequence is 16 residues long. J gave up 4 bases and V 5 bases, and 9 bases lay outside the gene matches. CDR3 loop: CASSPVTGGANQPQHF. The DNA for the CDR3 is TGTGCCAGTAGTCCCGTAACAGGGGGCGCGAATCAGCCCCAGCATTTT. Variable domain in full (rest from reference TRBV19 and TRBJ1-5): DGGITQSPKYLFRKEGQNVTLSCEQNLNHDAMYWYRQDPGQGLRLIYYSQIVNDFQKGDIAEGYSVSREKKESFPLTVTSAQKNPTAFYLCASSPVTGGANQPQHFGDGTRLSIL.

V gene TRBV28 combines with J gene TRBJ2-3, with D perhaps TRBD2 (5 bases). The germline gives CDR1 MDHEN, CDR2 SYDVKM. V was trimmed by 8 bases and J by 3 bases, leaving 21 bases between them. The CDR3 contains 16 residues. The CDR3 protein is CASRSRGEGRTDTQYF. Here the CDR3 DNA reads TGTGCCAGCCGTTCTCGTGGGGAAGGGAGAACAGATACGCAGTATTTT.

The CDR3 here is CASSSEGVSGNTIYF. CDR3 coding DNA: TGTGCCAGCAGCTCAGAGGGGGTCTCTGGAAACACCATATATTTT. V and J are TRBV7-2 and TRBJ1-3, with TRBD1 as a possible D gene (6 bases). V was pared by 4 bases and J by 0 bases, with 10 bases between. Germline V gives CDR1 SGHTA, CDR2 FQGNSA. This CDR3 is built from 15 residues.

The chain joins TRBV18 to TRBJ1-5; maybe TRBD1 (6 bases). With 5 bases removed from V and 2 bases from J, the gap between germline ends came to 10 bases. The CDR3 runs 14 residues. The germline gives CDR1 KGHSH, CDR2 LQKENI. The CDR3 here is CASSTGLGNQPQHF. Written as DNA, the CDR3 is TGTGCCAGCTCAACAGGGCTAGGCAATCAGCCCCAGCATTTT.

This sequence joins TRBV6-6 and TRBJ1-2; D gene unclear. V lost 0 bases, J lost 4 bases, and 12 bases lay in between. Germline values: CDR1 MNHNY, CDR2 SVGAGI (reference sequence). The CDR3 is 15 amino acids. CDR3 sequence (DNA): TGTGCCAGCAGTTACTCGCGGACGGGAAGCTATGGCTACACCTTC. It encodes CASSYSRTGSYGYTF.

The V call is TRBV18, the J call TRBJ1-1; D gene unclear. CDR1 and CDR2 (germline): KGHSH, LQKENI. The CDR3 is made up of 12 amino acids. Between the trimmed V and J ends, which lost 2 bases and 5 bases, there was a span of 6 bases. In DNA, the CDR3 is TGTGCCAGCTCACCAGGGAGGACTGAAGCTTTCTTT. Translation: CASSPGRTEAFF.

This clone was found once. The J gene is TRBJ2-2, the V gene TRBV7-2, with a weak D call TRBD1 (5 bases). Per germline, CDR1 SGHTA and CDR2 FQGNSA. CDR3 length: 14 residues. Between the trimmed V and J ends, which lost 4 bases and 2 bases, there was a span of 8 bases. CDR3 protein: CASSWGSNTGELFF. The CDR3 DNA reads TGTGCCAGCAGCTGGGGCTCCAACACCGGGGAGCTGTTTTTT.

This chain connects TRBV6-6 to TRBJ2-3; 13 bases map to TRBD2. The CDR3 sequence is 18 residues long. The germline CDR1 and CDR2 sequences are MNHNY and SVGAGI (reference sequence). V dropped 5 bases and J dropped 2; count of bases not matched to a gene: 10. The CDR3 DNA is TGTGCCAGCAGTCTTGGACTAGCGGGAGAGCGATACACAGATACGCAGTATTTT. It codes for CASSLGLAGERYTDTQYF.

The rearrangement links TRBV9 to TRBJ2-7, with 7 bases lining up with TRBD2. V shed 2 bases, J shed 7 bases, and the junction held 6 bases outside the gene matches. Germline CDR1 reads SGDLS; CDR2 reads YYNGEE. This CDR3 contains 13 residues. CDR3 region: CASSVGISGEQYF. CDR3 nucleotides: TGTGCCAGCAGCGTGGGTATTAGCGGGGAGCAGTACTTC.

The chain recombines TRBV9 with TRBJ1-1; D gene ambiguous. Looked up from germline, CDR1 is SGDLS and CDR2 is YYNGEE. The CDR3 runs to 12 residues. Trimming took off 2 bases at V and 4 bases at J, with 6 bases between the two ends. CDR3: CASSVGGTEAFF. The CDR3 nucleotides are TGTGCCAGCAGCGTCGGTGGCACTGAAGCTTTCTTT.

This rearrangement joins TRBV27 to TRBJ1-3; 10 positions agree with TRBD1. V dropped 5 bases and J dropped 4; count of bases not matched to a gene: 5. The V gene's germline CDR1 is MNHEY and CDR2 SMNVEV (reference sequence). The CDR3 runs 15 residues. CDR3 sequence reads: CASSVDRGTGNTIYF. DNA for the CDR3: TGTGCCAGCAGTGTGGACAGGGGGACAGGAAACACCATATATTTT.

The V call is TRBV6-1, the J call TRBJ1-2; possible D gene TRBD1, 5 bases. V shed 3 bases and J shed 7 bases, with 12 bases lying between them. This CDR3 is built from 13 residues. Germline CDR1 is MNHNS and CDR2 is SASEGT. The CDR3 loop reads CASSEGGFTGYTF. The CDR3 nucleotides are TGTGCCAGCAGTGAGGGGGGGTTTACTGGCTACACCTTC.